This T cell receptor (beta chain) was captured in a study of T cell responses to AZD1222 COVID-19 vaccine. Overall study results and limits: Unmutated variant regions are reportedly the target of nearly half of TCRs that are spike-specific. Researchers report vaccine-associated CD4 TCRs spanning spike, with dominance at 160-218 and 743-854. An increase in Spike-specific TCR breadth and depth was observed after two AZD1222 doses.

Here immunoSEQ multiplex PCR was the method, and the copy in TCRdb shows in-frame clones only, minus some. The data show tens of thousands of clones, 85% to 90% seen once. Comments on this clone: Its target is unknown.

This CDR3 contains 14 residues. V was cut by 4 bases and J by 1 base, with 7 bases left in between. The germline gives CDR1 LNHDA, CDR2 SQIVND (reference sequence). Pooled in the analysis were second doses at about 4 or about 12 weeks. The chain uses TRBV19 and TRBJ2-2, with no clear D. The sequence came from an adult who received the AZD1222 COVID-19 vaccine. The specimen was peripheral blood, collected 28 days after the second AZD1222 dose. The CDR3 is CASSTGRNTGELFF. In DNA, the CDR3 is TGTGCCAGTAGTACCGGACGGAACACCGGGGAGCTGTTTTTT.